This T cell receptor (beta chain) was obtained from a study of blood T cell repertoires in COVID-19. The overall study: The United States, Italy and Spain were the sources of the acute and convalescent COVID-19 samples. Sources were T cells, B-cell-depleted T cells, or PBMCs; the material itself was cDNA or gDNA.

Original data processing: It was from reference gene primer amplification that nucleated cell counts were estimated. Clones were sequenced by immunoSEQ multiplex PCR, and TCRdb holds only the in-frame ones, with some missing. From that table come the V and J calls and clone size; the DNA was used to work out D and trimming. The profile shows 140,000 to 150,000 clones, 75% to 90% of them singletons. The CDR3 is 12 amino acids. In germline, CDR1 is MDHEN, CDR2 SYDVKM. Trimming removed 4 bases at V and 6 bases at J, with 7 bases between. The chain combines TRBV28 with TRBJ2-1; D is perhaps TRBD1 (6 bases). Sample: peripheral blood. The receptor was isolated from a man aged 55 to 69 with active or convalescent COVID-19. The CDR3, as DNA: TGTGCCAGCAGTTGGGGGCTCAATGAGCAGTTCTTC. Its translation: CASSWGLNEQFF.